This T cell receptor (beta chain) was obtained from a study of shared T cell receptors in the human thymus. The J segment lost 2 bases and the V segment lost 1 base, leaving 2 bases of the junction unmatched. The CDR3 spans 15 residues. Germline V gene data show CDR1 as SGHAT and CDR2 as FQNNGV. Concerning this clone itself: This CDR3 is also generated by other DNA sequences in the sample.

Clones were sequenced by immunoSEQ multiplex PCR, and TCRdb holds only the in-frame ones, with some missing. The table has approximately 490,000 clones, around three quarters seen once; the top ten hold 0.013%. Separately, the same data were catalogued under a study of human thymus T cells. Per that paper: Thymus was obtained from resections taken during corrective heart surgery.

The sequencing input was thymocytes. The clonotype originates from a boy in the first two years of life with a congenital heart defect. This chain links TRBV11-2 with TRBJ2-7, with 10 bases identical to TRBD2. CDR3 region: CASSLGLAGAYEQYF. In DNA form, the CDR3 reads TGTGCCAGCAGCTTAGGGCTAGCGGGAGCCTACGAGCAGTACTTC.